Described below is a single T cell receptor (beta chain) sequence and its context. This sample stems from a study of hypomethylating agent response in myelodysplastic syndrome. The V and J ends lost 3 bases and 10 bases, in that order; junction bases with no gene match: 7. The CDR3 runs 14 residues. The germline gives CDR1 SQVTM, CDR2 ANQGSEA. The repertoire was sequenced with immunoSEQ multiplex PCR; TCRdb's copy has only in-frame clones and lacks some. In the table there are thousands of clones, roughly 82% of which are singletons. The chain is built from TRBV29-1 and TRBJ2-1, with 12 bases fitting TRBD2. The material sequenced was bone marrow, taken before or after starting hypomethylating agent treatment for myelodysplastic syndrome (not recorded which). The receptor's source is a human donor with myelodysplastic syndrome. The CDR3 coding sequence is TGCAGCGTTGATGAGACTAGCGGGGGAGAAGAGCAGTTCTTC. Translating it yields CSVDETSGGEEQFF.